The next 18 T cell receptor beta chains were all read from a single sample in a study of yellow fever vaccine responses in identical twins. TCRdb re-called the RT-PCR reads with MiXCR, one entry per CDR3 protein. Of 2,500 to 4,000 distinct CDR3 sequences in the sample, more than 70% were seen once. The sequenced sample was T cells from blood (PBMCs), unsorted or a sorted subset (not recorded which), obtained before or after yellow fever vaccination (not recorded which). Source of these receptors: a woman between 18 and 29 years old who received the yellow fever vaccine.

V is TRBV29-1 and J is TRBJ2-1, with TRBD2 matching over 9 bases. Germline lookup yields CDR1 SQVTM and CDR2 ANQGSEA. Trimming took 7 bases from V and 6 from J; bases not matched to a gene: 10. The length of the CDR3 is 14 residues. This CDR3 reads CSASGTSRFNEQFF. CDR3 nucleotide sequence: TGCAGCGCTTCCGGGACTAGCAGGTTCAATGAGCAGTTCTTC.

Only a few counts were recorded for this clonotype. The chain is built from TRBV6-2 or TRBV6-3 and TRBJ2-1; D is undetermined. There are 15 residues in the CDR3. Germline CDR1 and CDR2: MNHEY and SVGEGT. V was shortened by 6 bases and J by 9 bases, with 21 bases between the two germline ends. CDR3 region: CASRPRDWRSAEQFF. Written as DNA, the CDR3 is TGTGCCAGCAGACCTCGAGACTGGCGGTCGGCTGAGCAGTTCTTC.

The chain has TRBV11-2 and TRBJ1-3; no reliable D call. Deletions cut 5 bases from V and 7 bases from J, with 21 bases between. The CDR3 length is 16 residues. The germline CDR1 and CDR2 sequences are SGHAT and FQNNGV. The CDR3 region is CASSLLVPDVGNTIYF. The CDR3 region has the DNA TGTGCCAGCAGCCTTCTGGTTCCGGACGTCGGCAACACCATATATTTT.

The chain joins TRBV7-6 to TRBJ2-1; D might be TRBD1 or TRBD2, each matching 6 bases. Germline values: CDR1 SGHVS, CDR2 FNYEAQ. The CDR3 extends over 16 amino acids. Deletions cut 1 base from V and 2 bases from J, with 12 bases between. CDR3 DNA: TGTGCCAGCAGCTTAGAGGGGGGATCACCCTACAATGAGCAGTTCTTC. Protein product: CASSLEGGSPYNEQFF.

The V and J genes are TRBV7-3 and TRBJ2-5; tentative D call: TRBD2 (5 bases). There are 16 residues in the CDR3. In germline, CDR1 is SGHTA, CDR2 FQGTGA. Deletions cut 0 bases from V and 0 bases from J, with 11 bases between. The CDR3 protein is CASSLTSVGYQETQYF. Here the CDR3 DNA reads TGTGCCAGCAGCTTAACTAGCGTCGGGTACCAAGAGACCCAGTACTTC.

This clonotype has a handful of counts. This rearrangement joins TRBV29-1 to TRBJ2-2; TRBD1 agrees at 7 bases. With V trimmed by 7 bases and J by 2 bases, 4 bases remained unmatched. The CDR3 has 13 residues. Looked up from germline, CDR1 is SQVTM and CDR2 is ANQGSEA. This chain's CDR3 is CSARDSNTGELFF. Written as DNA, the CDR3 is TGCAGCGCCCGGGACAGCAACACCGGGGAGCTGTTTTTT.

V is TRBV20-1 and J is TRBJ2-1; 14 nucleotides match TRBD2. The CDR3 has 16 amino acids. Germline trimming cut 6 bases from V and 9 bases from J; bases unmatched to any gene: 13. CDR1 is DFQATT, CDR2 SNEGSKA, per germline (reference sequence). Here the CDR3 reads CSATSPKTSGRGEQFF. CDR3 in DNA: TGCAGTGCGACCAGCCCGAAGACTAGCGGGAGGGGTGAGCAGTTCTTC.

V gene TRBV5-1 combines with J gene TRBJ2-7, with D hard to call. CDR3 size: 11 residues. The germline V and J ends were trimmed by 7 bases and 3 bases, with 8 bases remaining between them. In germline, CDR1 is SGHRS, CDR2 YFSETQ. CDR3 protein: CASGSLYEQYF. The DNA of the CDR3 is TGCGCCAGCGGATCGCTCTACGAGCAGTACTTC.

The CDR3 DNA reads as TGTGCCAGCAGCGACCGCCGGGGGCTAGCGGGAGTAGTGGAGACCCAGTACTTC. Protein sequence: CASSDRRGLAGVVETQYF. This chain connects TRBV11-1 to TRBJ2-5; the match to TRBD2 covers 10 bases. The CDR3 extends over 18 amino acids. J lost 5 bases, V lost 5 bases, and 17 bases had no gene match. Germline V gene lookup returns CDR1 SGHAT and CDR2 FQDESV (reference sequence).

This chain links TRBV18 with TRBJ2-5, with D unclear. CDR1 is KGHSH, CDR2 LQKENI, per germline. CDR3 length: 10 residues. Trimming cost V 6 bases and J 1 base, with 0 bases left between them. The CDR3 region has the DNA TGTGCCAGCTCCCAAGAGACCCAGTACTTC. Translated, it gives CASSQETQYF.

The CDR3 region is CSTRQGGPGEQYF. The CDR3 DNA is TGCAGCACCCGACAGGGGGGGCCTGGGGAGCAGTACTTC. The rearrangement uses TRBV29-1 and TRBJ2-7; 9 bases are shared with TRBD1. J was trimmed by 7 bases and V by 8 bases; bases with no gene match: 12. Germline V gives CDR1 SQVTM, CDR2 ANQGSEA. The CDR3 is made up of 13 amino acids.

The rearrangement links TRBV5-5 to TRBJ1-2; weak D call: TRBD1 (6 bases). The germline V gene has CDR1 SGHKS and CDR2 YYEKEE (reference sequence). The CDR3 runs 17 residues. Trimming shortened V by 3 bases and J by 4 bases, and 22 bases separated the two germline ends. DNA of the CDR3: TGTGCCAGCAGCTACCTGCCGAAAGGGGGGCTGCGCTATGGCTACACCTTC. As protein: CASSYLPKGGLRYGYTF.

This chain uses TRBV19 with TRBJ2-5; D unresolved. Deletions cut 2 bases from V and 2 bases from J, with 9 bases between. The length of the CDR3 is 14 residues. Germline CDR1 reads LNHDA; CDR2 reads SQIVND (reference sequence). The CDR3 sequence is CASSIMVGQETQYF. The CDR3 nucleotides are TGTGCCAGTAGTATAATGGTCGGTCAAGAGACCCAGTACTTC.

Here the CDR3 reads CSVGSPEQYF. CDR3 nucleotides: TGCAGCGTTGGGAGCCCCGAGCAGTACTTC. The chain uses TRBV29-1 and TRBJ2-7; the D is unclear. V shed 4 bases and J shed 6 bases, with 7 bases lying between them. The CDR3 has 10 amino acids. Per the germline V gene, CDR1 is SQVTM and CDR2 is ANQGSEA.

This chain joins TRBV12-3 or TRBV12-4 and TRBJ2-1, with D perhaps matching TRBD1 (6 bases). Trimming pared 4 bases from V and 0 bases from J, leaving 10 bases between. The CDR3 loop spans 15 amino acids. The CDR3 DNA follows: TGTGCCAGCAGTTCCACAGGGAACTCCTACAATGAGCAGTTCTTC. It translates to CASSSTGNSYNEQFF.

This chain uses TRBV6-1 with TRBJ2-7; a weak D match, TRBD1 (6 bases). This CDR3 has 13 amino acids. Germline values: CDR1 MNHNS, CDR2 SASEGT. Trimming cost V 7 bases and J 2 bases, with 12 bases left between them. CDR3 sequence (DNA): TGTGCCAGCAAGGACAGCCGAACCTACGAGCAGTACTTC. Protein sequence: CASKDSRTYEQYF.

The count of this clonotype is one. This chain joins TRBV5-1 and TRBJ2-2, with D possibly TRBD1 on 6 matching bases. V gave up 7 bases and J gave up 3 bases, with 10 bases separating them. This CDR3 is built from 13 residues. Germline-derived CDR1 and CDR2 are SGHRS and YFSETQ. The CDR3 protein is CASRDTDTGELFF. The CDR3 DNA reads TGCGCCAGCCGGGACACTGACACCGGGGAGCTGTTTTTT.

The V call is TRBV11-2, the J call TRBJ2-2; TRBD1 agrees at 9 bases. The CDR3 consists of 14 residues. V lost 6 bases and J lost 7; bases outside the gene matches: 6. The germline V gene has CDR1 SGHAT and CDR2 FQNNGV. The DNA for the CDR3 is TGTGCCAGCAGGCAGGACAGGGGTGGCGGGGAGCTGTTTTTT. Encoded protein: CASRQDRGGGELFF. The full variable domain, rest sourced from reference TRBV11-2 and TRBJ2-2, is EAGVAQSPRYKIIEKRQSVAFWCNPISGHATLYWYQQILGQGPKLLIQFQNNGVVDDSQLPKDRFSAERLKGVDSTLKIQPAKLEDSAVYLCASRQDRGGGELFFGEGSRLTVL.